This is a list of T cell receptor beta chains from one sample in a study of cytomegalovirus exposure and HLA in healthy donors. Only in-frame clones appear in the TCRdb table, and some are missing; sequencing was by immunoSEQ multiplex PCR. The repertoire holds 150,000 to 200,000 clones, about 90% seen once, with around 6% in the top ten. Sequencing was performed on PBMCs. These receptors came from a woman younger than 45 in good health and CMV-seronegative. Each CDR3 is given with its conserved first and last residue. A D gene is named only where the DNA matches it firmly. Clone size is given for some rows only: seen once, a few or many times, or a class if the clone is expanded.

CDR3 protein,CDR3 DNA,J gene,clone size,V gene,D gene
CASSPLRLAGVQETQYF,TGTGCCAGCAGCCCGTTGCGACTAGCGGGAGTCCAAGAGACCCAGTACTTC,TRBJ2-5,once,TRBV27,TRBD2
CASSSPSGISYEQYF,TGTGCCAGCAGTTCCCCCTCCGGGATCTCCTACGAGCAGTACTTC,TRBJ2-7,-,TRBV28,-
CASSSSGALTDTQYF,TGTGCCAGCAGTTCATCCGGGGCTCTCACAGATACGCAGTATTTT,TRBJ2-3,once,TRBV6-5,-
CASSLALGVGELFF,TGTGCCAGCAGCTTAGCGCTCGGGGTTGGGGAGCTGTTTTTT,TRBJ2-2,-,TRBV7-8,-
CASSQGLAGGSYEQYF,TGCGCCAGCAGCCAAGGACTAGCGGGGGGGTCGTACGAGCAGTACTTC,TRBJ2-7,-,TRBV4-3,TRBD2
CSAQTRGQGEQYF,TGCAGCGCCCAGACCCGGGGACAAGGGGAGCAGTACTTC,TRBJ2-7,-,TRBV29-1,-
CASSSRTGRSYNEQFF,TGCGCCAGCAGCTCAAGGACAGGGAGGTCCTACAATGAGCAGTTCTTC,TRBJ2-1,-,TRBV5-1,TRBD1
CASSPTLGAPNTGELFF,TGCGCCAGCAGCCCAACTCTGGGGGCACCGAACACCGGGGAGCTGTTTTTT,TRBJ2-2,-,TRBV5-1,-
CASAGQGGNQPQHF,TGTGCCAGTGCTGGACAGGGCGGCAATCAGCCCCAGCATTTT,TRBJ1-5,-,TRBV19,TRBD1
CASRPDLAVGEQYF,TGCGCCAGCAGACCAGATTTAGCGGTGGGGGAGCAGTACTTC,TRBJ2-7,-,TRBV5-1,-
CASSLVVNQPQHF,TGTGCCAGCAGCTTAGTGGTCAATCAGCCCCAGCATTTT,TRBJ1-5,-,TRBV7-2,-
CASSQRSGGNEQYF,TGTGCCAGCAGCCAACGGTCAGGGGGCAACGAGCAGTACTTC,TRBJ2-7,once,TRBV16,TRBD1
CASSIDPPGLSVSTEAFF,TGTGCCAGTAGTATAGACCCGCCAGGGTTATCCGTCAGCACTGAAGCTTTCTTT,TRBJ1-1,-,TRBV19,-
CASSPVISGANVLTF,TGTGCCAGCAGCCCAGTTATCTCAGGGGCCAACGTCCTGACTTTC,TRBJ2-6,-,TRBV7-6,-
CATSSTETGELFF,TGTGCCACCAGCAGTACAGAAACCGGGGAGCTGTTTTTT,TRBJ2-2,-,TRBV15,-
CASSARRVGEKLFF,TGTGCCAGCAGTGCCCGAAGGGTCGGGGAAAAACTGTTTTTT,TRBJ1-4,-,TRBV27,-